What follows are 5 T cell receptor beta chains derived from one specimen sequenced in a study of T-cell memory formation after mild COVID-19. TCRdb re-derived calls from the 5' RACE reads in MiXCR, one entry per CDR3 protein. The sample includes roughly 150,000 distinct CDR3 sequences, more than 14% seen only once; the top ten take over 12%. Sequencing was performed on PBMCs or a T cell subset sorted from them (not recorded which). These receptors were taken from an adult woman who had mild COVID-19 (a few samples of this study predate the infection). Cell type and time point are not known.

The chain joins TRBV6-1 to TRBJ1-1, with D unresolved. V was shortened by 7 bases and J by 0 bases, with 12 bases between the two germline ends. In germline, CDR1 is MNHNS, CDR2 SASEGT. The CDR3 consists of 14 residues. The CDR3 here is CASTRVALNTEAFF. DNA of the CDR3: TGTGCCAGCACCCGGGTCGCACTGAACACTGAAGCTTTCTTT.

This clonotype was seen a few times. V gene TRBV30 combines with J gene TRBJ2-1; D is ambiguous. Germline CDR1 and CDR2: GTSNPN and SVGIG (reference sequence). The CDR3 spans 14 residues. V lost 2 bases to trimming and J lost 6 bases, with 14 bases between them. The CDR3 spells CAWSLDTLGNEQFF. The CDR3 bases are TGTGCCTGGAGTCTAGACACCCTAGGCAATGAGCAGTTCTTC.

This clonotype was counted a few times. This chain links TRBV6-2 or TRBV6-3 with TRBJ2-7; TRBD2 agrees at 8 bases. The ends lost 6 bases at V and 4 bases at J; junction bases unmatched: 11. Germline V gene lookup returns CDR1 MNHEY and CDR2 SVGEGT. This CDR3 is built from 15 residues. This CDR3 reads CASSSRRLAWYEQYF. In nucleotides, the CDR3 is TGTGCCAGCAGCTCGAGAAGACTAGCGTGGTACGAGCAGTACTTC.

CDR3: CASSVGFANEESDTQYF. CDR3 DNA sequence: TGTGCCAGCAGCGTAGGTTTCGCTAATGAGGAGTCAGATACGCAGTATTTT. The chain couples TRBV9 to TRBJ2-3, with unresolved D. In germline, CDR1 is SGDLS, CDR2 YYNGEE. The CDR3 covers 17 residues. Trimming removed 0 bases from V and 4 bases from J, with 18 bases in between.

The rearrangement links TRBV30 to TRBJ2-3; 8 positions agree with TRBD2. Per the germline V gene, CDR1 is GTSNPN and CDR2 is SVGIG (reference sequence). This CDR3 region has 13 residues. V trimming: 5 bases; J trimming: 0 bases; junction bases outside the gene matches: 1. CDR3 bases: TGTGCCTGGGAGCGGGAGAGCACAGATACGCAGTATTTT. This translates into CAWERESTDTQYF.